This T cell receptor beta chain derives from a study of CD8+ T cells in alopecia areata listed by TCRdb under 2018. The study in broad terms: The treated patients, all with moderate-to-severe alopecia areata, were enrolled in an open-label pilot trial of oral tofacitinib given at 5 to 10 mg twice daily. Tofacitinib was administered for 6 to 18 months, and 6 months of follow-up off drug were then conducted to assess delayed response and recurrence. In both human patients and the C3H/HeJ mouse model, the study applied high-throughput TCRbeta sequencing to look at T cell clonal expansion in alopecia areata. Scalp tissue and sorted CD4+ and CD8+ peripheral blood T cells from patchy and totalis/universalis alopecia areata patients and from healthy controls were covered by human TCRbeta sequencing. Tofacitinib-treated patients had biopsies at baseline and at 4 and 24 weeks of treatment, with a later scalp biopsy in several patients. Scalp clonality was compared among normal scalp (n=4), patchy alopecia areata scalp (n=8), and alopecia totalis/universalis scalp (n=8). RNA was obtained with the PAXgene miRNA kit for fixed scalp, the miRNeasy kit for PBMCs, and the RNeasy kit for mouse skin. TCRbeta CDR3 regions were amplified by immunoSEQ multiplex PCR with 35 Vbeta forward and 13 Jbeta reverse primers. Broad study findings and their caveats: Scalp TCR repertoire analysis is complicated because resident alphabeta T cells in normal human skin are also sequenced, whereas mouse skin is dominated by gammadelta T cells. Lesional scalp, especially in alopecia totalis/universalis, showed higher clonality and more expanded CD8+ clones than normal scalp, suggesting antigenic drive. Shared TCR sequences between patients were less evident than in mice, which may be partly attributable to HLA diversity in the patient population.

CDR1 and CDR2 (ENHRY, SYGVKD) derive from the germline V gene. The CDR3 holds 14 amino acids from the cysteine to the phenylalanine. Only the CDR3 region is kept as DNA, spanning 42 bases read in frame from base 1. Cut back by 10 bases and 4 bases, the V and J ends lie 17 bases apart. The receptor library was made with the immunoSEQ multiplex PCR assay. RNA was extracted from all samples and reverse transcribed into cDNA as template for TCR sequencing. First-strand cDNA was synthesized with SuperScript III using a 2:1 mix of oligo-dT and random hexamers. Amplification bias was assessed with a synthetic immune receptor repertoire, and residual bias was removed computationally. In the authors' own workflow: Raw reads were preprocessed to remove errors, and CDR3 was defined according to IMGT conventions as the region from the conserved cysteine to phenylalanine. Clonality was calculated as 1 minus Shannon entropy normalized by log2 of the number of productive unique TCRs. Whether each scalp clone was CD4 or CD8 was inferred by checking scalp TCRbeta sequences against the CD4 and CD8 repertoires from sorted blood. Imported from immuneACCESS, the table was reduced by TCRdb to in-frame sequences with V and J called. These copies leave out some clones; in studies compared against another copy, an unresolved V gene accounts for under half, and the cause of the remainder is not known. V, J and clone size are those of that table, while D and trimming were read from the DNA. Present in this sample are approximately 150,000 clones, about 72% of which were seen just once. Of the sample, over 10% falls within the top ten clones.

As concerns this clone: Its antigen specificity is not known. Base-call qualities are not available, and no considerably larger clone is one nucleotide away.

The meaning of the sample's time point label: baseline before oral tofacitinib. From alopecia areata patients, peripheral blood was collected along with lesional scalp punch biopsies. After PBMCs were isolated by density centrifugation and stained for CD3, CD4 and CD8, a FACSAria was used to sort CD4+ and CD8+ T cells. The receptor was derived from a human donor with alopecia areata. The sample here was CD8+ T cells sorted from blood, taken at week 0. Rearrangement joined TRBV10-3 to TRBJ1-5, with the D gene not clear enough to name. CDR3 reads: CATQDGRTNQPQHF. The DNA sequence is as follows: TGTGCCACCCAAGACGGGCGAACTAATCAGCCCCAGCATTTT.